Below, 3 T cell receptor beta chains from the same sample are listed, as sequenced in a study of OX40 agonist ivuxolimab in advanced cancers. TCRdb's table, derived via immunoSEQ multiplex PCR, lists solely in-frame clones and lacks some. The profile shows about 46,000 clones, 75% to 95% of them singletons. This material consisted of CD4+ or CD8+ T cells sorted from blood, taken in a trial of the OX40 agonist ivuxolimab. The receptors here all came from an adult with an advanced solid tumor such as melanoma, head and neck, liver or kidney cancer.

This chain joins TRBV13 and TRBJ2-5; D is possibly TRBD2 (5 bases). V lost 5 bases, J lost 4 bases, and 14 bases lay in between. CDR3 size: 14 residues. Germline V lookup: CDR1 PRHDT, CDR2 FYEKMQ (reference sequence). Here the CDR3 DNA reads TGTGCCAGCAGCCCATCCAGAGGAGGAGAGACCCAGTACTTC. Translating it yields CASSPSRGGETQYF.

The rearrangement joins TRBV28 to TRBJ1-2, with D perhaps TRBD1 (5 bases). CDR1 and CDR2 from the germline V gene are MDHEN and SYDVKM. V lost 4 bases and J 4 bases, leaving 19 bases between the germline ends. The CDR3 is 16 residues long. The CDR3 spells CASSSSREGPSYGYTF. The CDR3 bases are TGTGCCAGCAGTTCCTCTCGGGAGGGGCCGTCCTATGGCTACACCTTC.

The chain has TRBV28 and TRBJ2-2; D remains ambiguous. The CDR3 consists of 17 residues. V was shortened by 5 bases and J by 0 bases, with 16 bases between the two germline ends. Per the germline V gene, CDR1 is MDHEN and CDR2 is SYDVKM. The CDR3 coding sequence is TGTGCCAGCAGTGTTGGTTGGGCCTACGCGAACACCGGGGAGCTGTTTTTT. This codes for CASSVGWAYANTGELFF.